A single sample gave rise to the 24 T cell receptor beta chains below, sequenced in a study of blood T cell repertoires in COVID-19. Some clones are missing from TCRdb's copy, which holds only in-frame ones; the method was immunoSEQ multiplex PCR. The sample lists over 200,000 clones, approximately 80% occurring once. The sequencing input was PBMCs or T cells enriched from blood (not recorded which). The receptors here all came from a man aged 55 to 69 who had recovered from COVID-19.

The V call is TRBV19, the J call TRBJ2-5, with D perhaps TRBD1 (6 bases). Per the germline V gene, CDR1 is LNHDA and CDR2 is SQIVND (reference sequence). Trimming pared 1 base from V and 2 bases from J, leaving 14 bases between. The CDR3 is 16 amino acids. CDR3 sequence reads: CASSIVGDILQETQYF. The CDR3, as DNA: TGTGCCAGTAGTATAGTCGGGGACATTTTACAAGAGACCCAGTACTTC.

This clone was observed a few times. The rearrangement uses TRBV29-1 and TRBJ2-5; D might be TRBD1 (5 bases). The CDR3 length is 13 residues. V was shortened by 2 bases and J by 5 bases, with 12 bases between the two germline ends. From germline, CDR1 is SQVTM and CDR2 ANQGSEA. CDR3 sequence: CSVELVQGETQYF. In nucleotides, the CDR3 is TGCAGCGTTGAACTTGTCCAGGGTGAGACCCAGTACTTC.

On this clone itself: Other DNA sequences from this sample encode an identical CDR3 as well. CDR3 amino acids: CASSPGQGLSYEQYF. The CDR3 nucleotides are TGTGCCAGCTCACCCGGACAGGGCCTTTCCTACGAGCAGTACTTC. This chain connects TRBV18 to TRBJ2-7; 8 bases are shared with TRBD1. Germline CDR1 is KGHSH and CDR2 is LQKENI. CDR3 length: 15 residues. V gave up 3 bases and J gave up 1 base; unmatched junction bases: 5.

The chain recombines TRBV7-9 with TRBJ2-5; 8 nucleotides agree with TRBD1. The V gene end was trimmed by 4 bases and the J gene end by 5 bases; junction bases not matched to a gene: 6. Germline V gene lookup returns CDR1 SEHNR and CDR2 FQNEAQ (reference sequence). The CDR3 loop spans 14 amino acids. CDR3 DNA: TGTGCCAGCAGCTGGACAGGGATGGGGGAGACCCAGTACTTC. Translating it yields CASSWTGMGETQYF.

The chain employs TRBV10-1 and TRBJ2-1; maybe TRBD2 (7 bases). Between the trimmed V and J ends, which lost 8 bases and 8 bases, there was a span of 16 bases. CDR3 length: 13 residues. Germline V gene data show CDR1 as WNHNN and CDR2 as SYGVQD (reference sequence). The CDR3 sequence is CASSAGAEDEQFF. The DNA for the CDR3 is TGCGCCAGCTCTGCGGGGGCCGAGGATGAGCAGTTCTTC.

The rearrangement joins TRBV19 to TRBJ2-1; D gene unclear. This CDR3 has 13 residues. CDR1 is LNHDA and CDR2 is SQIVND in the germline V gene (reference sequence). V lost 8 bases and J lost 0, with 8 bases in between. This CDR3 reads CASAGSSYNEQFF. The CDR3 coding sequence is TGTGCCAGTGCAGGCAGCTCCTACAATGAGCAGTTCTTC.

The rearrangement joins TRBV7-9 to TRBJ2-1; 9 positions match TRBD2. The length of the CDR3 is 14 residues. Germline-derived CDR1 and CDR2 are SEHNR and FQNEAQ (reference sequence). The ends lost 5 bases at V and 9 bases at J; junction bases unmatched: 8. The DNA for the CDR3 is TGTGCCAGCAGCCGAGGCAGCGGGGGGCCTGAGCAGTTCTTC. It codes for CASSRGSGGPEQFF.

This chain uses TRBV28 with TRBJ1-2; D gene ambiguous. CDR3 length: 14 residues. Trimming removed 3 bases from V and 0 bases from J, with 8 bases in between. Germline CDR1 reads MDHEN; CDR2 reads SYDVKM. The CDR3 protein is CASSLVDTNYGYTF. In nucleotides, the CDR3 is TGTGCCAGCAGTTTGGTAGATACTAACTATGGCTACACCTTC.

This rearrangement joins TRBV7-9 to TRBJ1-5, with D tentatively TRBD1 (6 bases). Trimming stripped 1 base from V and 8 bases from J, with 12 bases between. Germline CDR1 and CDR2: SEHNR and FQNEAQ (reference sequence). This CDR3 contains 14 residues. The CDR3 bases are TGTGCCAGCAGCTTAGACAGGGTGCCGGAGCCCCAGCATTTT. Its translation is CASSLDRVPEPQHF.

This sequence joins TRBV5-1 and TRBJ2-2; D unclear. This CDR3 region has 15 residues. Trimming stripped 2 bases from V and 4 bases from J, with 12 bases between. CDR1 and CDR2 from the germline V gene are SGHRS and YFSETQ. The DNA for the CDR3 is TGCGCCAGCAGCTTTGGCCTACGGGTCACCGGGGAGCTGTTTTTT. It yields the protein CASSFGLRVTGELFF.

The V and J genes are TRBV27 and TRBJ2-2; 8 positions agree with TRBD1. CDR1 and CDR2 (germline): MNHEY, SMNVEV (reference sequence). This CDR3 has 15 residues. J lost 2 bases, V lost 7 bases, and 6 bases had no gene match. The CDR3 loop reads CASTRTGINTGELFF. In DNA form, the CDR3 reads TGTGCCAGCACCCGGACAGGGATAAACACCGGGGAGCTGTTTTTT.

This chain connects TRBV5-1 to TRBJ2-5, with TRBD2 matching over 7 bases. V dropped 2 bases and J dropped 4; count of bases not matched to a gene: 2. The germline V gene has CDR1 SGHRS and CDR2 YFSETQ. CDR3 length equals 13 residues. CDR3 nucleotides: TGCGCCAGCAGCTTCAGCGGGGCAGAGACCCAGTACTTC. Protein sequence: CASSFSGAETQYF.

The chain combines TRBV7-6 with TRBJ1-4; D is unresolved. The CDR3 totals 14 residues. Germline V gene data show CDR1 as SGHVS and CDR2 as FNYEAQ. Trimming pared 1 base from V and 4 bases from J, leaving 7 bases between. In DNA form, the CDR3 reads TGTGCCAGCAGCTTAGGGCCGATTAATGAAAAACTGTTTTTT. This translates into CASSLGPINEKLFF.

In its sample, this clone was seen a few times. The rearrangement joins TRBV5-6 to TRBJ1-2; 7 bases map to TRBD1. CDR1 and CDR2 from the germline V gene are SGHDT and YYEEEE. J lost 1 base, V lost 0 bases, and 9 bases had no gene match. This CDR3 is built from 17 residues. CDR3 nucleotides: TGTGCCAGCAGCTTGGCCCCGGGACAGAGCAATAACTATGGCTACACCTTC. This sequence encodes CASSLAPGQSNNYGYTF. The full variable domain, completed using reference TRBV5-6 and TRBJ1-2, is DAGVTQSPTHLIKTRGQQVTLRCSPKSGHDTVSWYQQALGQGPQFIFQYYEEEERQRGNFPDRFSGHQFPNYSSELNVNALLLGDSALYLCASSLAPGQSNNYGYTFGSGTRLTVV.

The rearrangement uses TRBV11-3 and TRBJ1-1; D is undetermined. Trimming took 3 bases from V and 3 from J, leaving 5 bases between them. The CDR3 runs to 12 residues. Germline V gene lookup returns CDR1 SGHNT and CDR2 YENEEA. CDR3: CASSFGYTEAFF. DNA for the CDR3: TGTGCCAGCAGCTTCGGGTACACTGAAGCTTTCTTT. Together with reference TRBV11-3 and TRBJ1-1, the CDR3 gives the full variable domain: EAGVVQSPRYKIIEKKQPVAFWCNPISGHNTLYWYLQNLGQGPELLIRYENEEAVDDSQLPKDRFSAERLKGVDSTLKIQPAELGDSAVYLCASSFGYTEAFFGQGTRLTVV.

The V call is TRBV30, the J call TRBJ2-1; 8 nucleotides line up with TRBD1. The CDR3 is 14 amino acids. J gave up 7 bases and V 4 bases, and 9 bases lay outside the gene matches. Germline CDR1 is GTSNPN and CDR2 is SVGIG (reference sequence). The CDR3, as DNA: TGTGCCTGGATGAGACAGGGGATGTGGAATGAGCAGTTCTTC. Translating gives CAWMRQGMWNEQFF.

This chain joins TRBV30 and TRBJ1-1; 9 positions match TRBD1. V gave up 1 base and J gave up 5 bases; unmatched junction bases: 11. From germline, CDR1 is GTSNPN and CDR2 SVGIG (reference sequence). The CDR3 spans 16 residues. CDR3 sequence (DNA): TGTGCCTGGAGTGCCCCCATAACAGGGGGCGAAACTGAAGCTTTCTTT. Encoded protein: CAWSAPITGGETEAFF.

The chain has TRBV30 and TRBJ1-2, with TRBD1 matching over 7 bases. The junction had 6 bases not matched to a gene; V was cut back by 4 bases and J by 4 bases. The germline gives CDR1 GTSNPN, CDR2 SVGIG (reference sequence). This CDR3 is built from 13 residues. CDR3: CAWKLQGIYGYTF. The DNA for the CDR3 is TGTGCCTGGAAGCTACAGGGGATCTATGGCTACACCTTC.

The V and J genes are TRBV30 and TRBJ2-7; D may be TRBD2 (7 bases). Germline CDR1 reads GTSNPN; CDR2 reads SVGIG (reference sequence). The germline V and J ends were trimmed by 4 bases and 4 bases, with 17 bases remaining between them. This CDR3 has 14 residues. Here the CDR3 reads CAWTVVGGQYEQYF. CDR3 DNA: TGTGCCTGGACCGTGGTCGGGGGGCAGTACGAGCAGTACTTC.

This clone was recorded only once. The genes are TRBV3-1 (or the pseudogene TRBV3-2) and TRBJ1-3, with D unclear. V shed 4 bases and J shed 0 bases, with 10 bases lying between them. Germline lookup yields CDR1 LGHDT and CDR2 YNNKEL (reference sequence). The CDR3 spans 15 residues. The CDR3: CASSLQGSSGNTIYF. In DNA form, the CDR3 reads TGTGCCAGCAGCCTTCAAGGGAGCTCTGGAAACACCATATATTTT.

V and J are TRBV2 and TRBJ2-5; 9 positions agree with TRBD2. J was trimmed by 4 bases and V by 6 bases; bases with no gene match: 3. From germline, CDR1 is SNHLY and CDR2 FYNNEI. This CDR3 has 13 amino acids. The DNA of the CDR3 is TGTGCCAGCAGACTTAGCGGGGGAGAGACCCAGTACTTC. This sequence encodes CASRLSGGETQYF.

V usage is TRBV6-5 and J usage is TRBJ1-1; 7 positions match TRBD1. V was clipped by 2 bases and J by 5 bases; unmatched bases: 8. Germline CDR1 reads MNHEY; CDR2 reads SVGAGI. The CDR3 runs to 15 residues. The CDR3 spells CASSYDNRGLTEAFF. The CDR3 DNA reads TGTGCCAGCAGTTACGATAACAGGGGACTGACTGAAGCTTTCTTT.

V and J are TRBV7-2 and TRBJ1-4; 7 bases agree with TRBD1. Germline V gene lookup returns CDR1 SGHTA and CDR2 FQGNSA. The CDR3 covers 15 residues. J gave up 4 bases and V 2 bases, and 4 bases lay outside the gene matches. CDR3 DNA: TGTGCCAGCAGCTTACCGACAGGGAGTAATGAAAAACTGTTTTTT. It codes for CASSLPTGSNEKLFF.

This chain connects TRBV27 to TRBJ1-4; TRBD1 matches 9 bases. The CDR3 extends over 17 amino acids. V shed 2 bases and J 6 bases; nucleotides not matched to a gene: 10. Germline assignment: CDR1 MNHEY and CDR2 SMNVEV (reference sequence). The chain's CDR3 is CASSLITPGTGYEKLFF. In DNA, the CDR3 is TGTGCCAGCAGTTTAATCACCCCGGGGACAGGGTATGAAAAACTGTTTTTT.